The rows below give T cell receptor beta chains drawn from one sample of a study of cytomegalovirus exposure and HLA in healthy donors. Using immunoSEQ multiplex PCR, the repertoire was profiled, and TCRdb retains in-frame clones only, with some absent. Of fewer than 250,000 clones detected, approximately 75% appear once; the ten largest clones hold 4.5% to 5.5%. The sample comprised PBMCs. The receptors come from a man under 40 in good health and CMV-seropositive. Each CDR3 is given with its conserved first and last residue. Fields, in order: clone size, V gene, J gene, D gene, CDR3 protein, CDR3 DNA. A D gene is named only where the DNA matches it firmly. Some rows mark clone size as missing; the rest say once, few, many or name a class of expanded clone.

.	TRBV10-3	TRBJ2-4	TRBD1	CAISDRENIQYF	TGTGCCATCAGCGACAGGGAAAACATTCAGTACTTC
.	TRBV25-1	TRBJ1-1	TRBD1	CASSATDRLWNTEAFF	TGTGCCAGCAGTGCAACGGACAGGCTATGGAACACTGAAGCTTTCTTT
few	TRBV28	TRBJ1-1	TRBD1	CASKQQGGNTEAFF	TGTGCCAGCAAACAACAGGGGGGGAACACTGAAGCTTTCTTT
.	TRBV6-5	TRBJ2-2	TRBD2	CASSPGGRGTGELFF	TGTGCCAGCTCCCCGGGAGGTCGAGGCACCGGGGAGCTGTTTTTT
.	TRBV7-3	TRBJ1-1	.	CASSLGGAAEAFF	TGTGCCAGCAGCTTAGGGGGGGCCGCTGAAGCTTTCTTT
once	TRBV9	TRBJ1-2	.	CASSVGLTVYGYTF	TGTGCCAGCAGCGTAGGTCTGACAGTCTATGGCTACACCTTC
.	TRBV7-2	TRBJ2-7	TRBD2	CASSLGGTSGSRKQYF	TGTGCCAGCAGCTTAGGGGGGACTAGCGGGAGTAGGAAGCAGTACTTC
.	TRBV9	TRBJ2-1	TRBD2	CASSPRLASLNGEQFF	TGTGCCAGCAGCCCCCGACTAGCTTCTCTGAATGGTGAGCAGTTCTTC
.	TRBV5-1	TRBJ2-7	TRBD1	CASRQGSSYEQYF	TGCGCCAGCCGACAGGGGTCCTCCTACGAGCAGTACTTC
once	TRBV5-1	TRBJ2-3	TRBD1	CASGLLSTGGSDTQYF	TGCGCCAGCGGCTTACTGTCAACAGGGGGCAGCGATACGCAGTATTTT
few	TRBV7-9	TRBJ2-7	TRBD1	CASSASGTGYEQYF	TGTGCCAGCAGCGCCTCCGGGACAGGTTACGAGCAGTACTTC
.	TRBV29-1	TRBJ2-7	TRBD1	CSVEGQTYEQYF	TGCAGCGTTGAGGGACAGACATACGAGCAGTACTTC
.	TRBV30	TRBJ2-7	TRBD2	CAWSVNGWTGGLYEQYF	TGTGCCTGGAGTGTAAACGGCTGGACGGGGGGGCTCTACGAGCAGTACTTC
.	TRBV7-9	TRBJ1-1	.	CASSPDWNTEAFF	TGTGCCAGCAGCCCAGATTGGAACACTGAAGCTTTCTTT
.	TRBV6-5	TRBJ1-3	.	CASSRQISGNTIYF	TGTGCCAGCAGTAGACAGATCTCTGGAAACACCATATATTTT
few	TRBV7-2	TRBJ2-7	.	CASSPRERSYEQYF	TGTGCCAGCAGCCCTCGGGAGAGATCCTACGAGCAGTACTTC
.	TRBV11-2	TRBJ1-3	.	CASSLQGYSGNTIYF	TGTGCCAGCAGCTTGCAGGGCTACTCTGGAAACACCATATATTTT
.	TRBV14	TRBJ2-1	TRBD2	CASSLGLGTYNEQFF	TGTGCCAGCAGCCTCGGACTAGGAACTTACAATGAGCAGTTCTTC
.	TRBV27	TRBJ2-5	.	CASSLLGRGVQETQYF	TGTGCCAGCAGTTTATTGGGTAGAGGTGTGCAAGAGACCCAGTACTTC
.	TRBV30	TRBJ1-3	TRBD1	CAWSPPGTGINTIYF	TGTGCCTGGAGCCCCCCCGGGACAGGGATCAACACCATATATTTT
.	TRBV7-6	TRBJ2-2	TRBD2	CASSPGTRGVSGELFF	TGTGCCAGCAGCCCCGGGACTAGGGGGGTTTCCGGGGAGCTGTTTTTT
.	TRBV27	TRBJ2-7	.	CASSPSGQGYEQYF	TGTGCCAGCAGTCCGTCGGGACAAGGCTACGAGCAGTACTTC
once	TRBV6-4	TRBJ2-5	TRBD2	CASSDSNGLAGGETQYF	TGTGCCAGCAGTGACTCGAACGGACTAGCGGGGGGAGAGACCCAGTACTTC
.	TRBV6-5	TRBJ2-1	.	CASSSPRSYNEQFF	TGTGCCAGCAGTTCCCCCCGCTCCTACAATGAGCAGTTCTTC
few	TRBV7-9	TRBJ1-4	.	CASSLEHRAKLFF	TGTGCCAGCAGCTTAGAGCACAGGGCAAAACTGTTTTTT
few	TRBV4-3	TRBJ1-2	.	CASSPGLGELAYGYTF	TGCGCCAGCAGCCCCGGCCTCGGGGAGCTCGCCTATGGCTACACCTTC
.	TRBV29-1	TRBJ1-5	TRBD1	CSAQDRVNQPQHF	TGCAGCGCTCAGGACAGGGTAAATCAGCCCCAGCATTTT
.	TRBV6-5	TRBJ2-7	TRBD1	CASSVETGLGEQYF	TGTGCCAGCAGTGTGGAGACAGGGCTGGGGGAGCAGTACTTC
once	TRBV2	TRBJ1-2	TRBD1	CASRTGTGGARRGYTF	TGTGCCAGCAGAACCGGGACAGGGGGCGCGAGACGAGGCTACACCTTC
.	TRBV18	TRBJ1-1	TRBD1	CASSPPGQMNTEAFF	TGTGCCAGCTCACCGCCGGGACAGATGAACACTGAAGCTTTCTTT
.	TRBV5-1	TRBJ2-3	TRBD2	CASSLPDGGSTDTQYF	TGCGCCAGCAGCTTGCCGGACGGGGGGTCCACAGATACGCAGTATTTT
once	TRBV28	TRBJ2-7	.	CASSLPGTEQYF	TGTGCCAGCAGTTTACCAGGAACCGAGCAGTACTTC
.	TRBV30	TRBJ1-1	.	CAWSKRRAGFENTEAFF	TGTGCCTGGAGTAAAAGACGGGCGGGGTTTGAAAACACTGAAGCTTTCTTT
.	TRBV27	TRBJ2-5	.	CASSRGRGKETQYF	TGTGCCAGCAGCCGAGGCCGAGGGAAAGAGACCCAGTACTTC
.	TRBV4-1	TRBJ1-2	TRBD1	CASSPAAGGDYGYTF	TGCGCCAGCAGCCCCGCGGCAGGGGGCGACTATGGCTACACCTTC
.	TRBV4-1	TRBJ2-2	.	CASSRGQGPTGELFF	TGCGCCAGCAGCCGGGGGCAGGGTCCCACCGGGGAGCTGTTTTTT
.	TRBV27	TRBJ2-5	.	CASASVAGQSQYF	TGTGCCAGCGCCTCCGTGGCGGGGCAGTCCCAGTACTTC
.	TRBV11-2	TRBJ1-2	.	CASSLVGAGRNYGYTF	TGTGCCAGCAGCTTAGTGGGTGCAGGGCGTAACTATGGCTACACCTTC
.	TRBV5-5	TRBJ2-7	TRBD1	CASSWAGGSLEQYF	TGTGCCAGCAGCTGGGCAGGGGGCTCTCTCGAGCAGTACTTC